The 24 T cell receptor beta chains listed next were all sequenced from one sample in a study of cytomegalovirus exposure and HLA in healthy donors. In the PCR, 60 Vbeta and 13 Jbeta primers were used. TCRdb keeps only in-frame clones here, not all; method: immunoSEQ multiplex PCR. The sample has over 150,000 clones, 60% to 80% seen once. The sequenced sample consisted of PBMCs. The receptor source for this set is a male donor in good health and CMV-seronegative.

This clone has just a few counts. V usage is TRBV19 and J usage is TRBJ2-7; 9 bases match TRBD2. The CDR3 totals 15 residues. Germline V CDR1 and CDR2: LNHDA, SQIVND (reference sequence). The V segment lost 9 bases and the J segment 6 bases; nucleotides outside the gene matches: 15. This CDR3 is CASRDGAGGLGEQYF. The CDR3 bases are TGTGCCAGCCGGGATGGAGCGGGGGGTCTAGGCGAGCAGTACTTC.

The rearrangement joins TRBV7-6 to TRBJ2-7; TRBD1 matches at 7 bases. CDR3 length: 15 amino acids. Germline loops: CDR1 SGHVS, CDR2 FNYEAQ. J lost 5 bases, V lost 1 base, and 8 bases had no gene match. In DNA form, the CDR3 reads TGTGCCAGCAGCTTAGGGACAGGAGCCCGTGACGAGCAGTACTTC. It specifies CASSLGTGARDEQYF.

V gene TRBV15 combines with J gene TRBJ1-5; D not certain. This CDR3 comprises 16 residues. In germline, CDR1 is LNHNV, CDR2 YYDKDF (reference sequence). Trimming took 2 bases from V and 4 from J, leaving 15 bases between them. The CDR3 nucleotides read TGTGCCACCAGCAGATCCGGGGTCGGAGATAATCAGCCCCAGCATTTT. It is translated as CATSRSGVGDNQPQHF. Full variable domain (rest looked up from reference TRBV15 and TRBJ1-5): DAMVIQNPRYQVTQFGKPVTLSCSQTLNHNVMYWYQQKSSQAPKLLFHYYDKDFNNEADTPDNFQSRRPNTSFCFLDIRSPGLGDTAMYLCATSRSGVGDNQPQHFGDGTRLSIL.

The rearrangement links TRBV14 to TRBJ2-3; a possible D gene is TRBD2 (7 bases). V dropped 4 bases and J dropped 4 bases, with 18 bases sitting between them. This CDR3 is built from 16 residues. The germline gives CDR1 SGHDN, CDR2 FVKESK. This chain's CDR3 is CASSLPGGSLADTQYF. The CDR3 region has the DNA TGTGCCAGCAGCCTCCCGGGGGGCTCCCTGGCAGATACGCAGTATTTT.

The V and J genes are TRBV19 and TRBJ2-7; tentative D call: TRBD1 (5 bases). This CDR3 has 15 residues. Per germline, CDR1 LNHDA and CDR2 SQIVND (reference sequence). Between the trimmed V and J ends, which lost 0 bases and 1 base, there was a span of 10 bases. The CDR3, as DNA: TGTGCCAGTAGTATAGATTGGACACCTTCCTACGAGCAGTACTTC. Protein product: CASSIDWTPSYEQYF. The whole variable domain, remainder taken from reference TRBV19 and TRBJ2-7, is DGGITQSPKYLFRKEGQNVTLSCEQNLNHDAMYWYRQDPGQGLRLIYYSQIVNDFQKGDIAEGYSVSREKKESFPLTVTSAQKNPTAFYLCASSIDWTPSYEQYFGPGTRLTVT.

The V and J genes are TRBV28 and TRBJ2-2; D may be TRBD2 (6 bases). The germline V and J ends were trimmed by 8 bases and 4 bases, with 17 bases remaining between them. Germline assignment: CDR1 MDHEN and CDR2 SYDVKM. CDR3 length equals 15 residues. As DNA, the CDR3 is TGTGCCAGCTATGCGGCGGGGAAGAGCACCGGGGAGCTGTTTTTT. It translates to CASYAAGKSTGELFF.

This clone was counted a few times. V and J are TRBV4-2 and TRBJ1-1; 7 nucleotides agree with TRBD1. Germline assignment: CDR1 LGHNA and CDR2 YNFKEQ. The CDR3 extends over 12 amino acids. J was trimmed by 4 bases and V by 6 bases; bases with no gene match: 2. DNA of the CDR3: TGTGCCAGCAGTCCAGGGGGCACTGAAGCTTTCTTT. Amino acids: CASSPGGTEAFF.

The chain recombines TRBV5-5 with TRBJ1-4; no clear D. CDR3 length equals 11 residues. V dropped 5 bases and J dropped 4 bases, with 3 bases sitting between them. Germline loops: CDR1 SGHKS, CDR2 YYEKEE (reference sequence). The CDR3 sequence: CASSRNEKLFF. The CDR3 region has the DNA TGTGCCAGCAGTCGTAATGAAAAACTGTTTTTT. The whole variable domain, filled in from reference TRBV5-5 and TRBJ1-4, reads DAGVTQSPTHLIKTRGQQVTLRCSPISGHKSVSWYQQVLGQGPQFIFQYYEKEERGRGNFPDRFSARQFPNYSSELNVNALLLGDSALYLCASSRNEKLFFGSGTQLSVL.

This clone was found a few times. V and J are TRBV7-9 and TRBJ2-5; 8 nucleotides match TRBD1. The CDR3 runs 14 residues. The germline CDR1 and CDR2 sequences are SEHNR and FQNEAQ (reference sequence). After removal of 6 bases from V and 5 bases from J, the junction contained 8 bases not matched to a gene. CDR3 coding DNA: TGTGCCAGCAGTCACCCCCGGGACAGGGAGACCCAGTACTTC. This translates into CASSHPRDRETQYF.

This chain joins TRBV6-5 and TRBJ2-7; D is perhaps TRBD1 (6 bases). The ends were cut back, 4 bases at V and 3 bases at J, with 13 bases in the middle. The CDR3 contains 14 residues. Germline V gene sequence: CDR1 MNHEY, CDR2 SVGAGI. The CDR3 loop is CASSSETGHYEQYF. The CDR3 DNA sequence: TGTGCCAGCAGTTCCGAGACAGGCCACTACGAGCAGTACTTC.

This sequence joins TRBV19 and TRBJ2-2, with 13 bases matching TRBD2. There are 15 residues in the CDR3. The V and J ends lost 9 bases and 6 bases, in that order; junction bases with no gene match: 7. Germline CDR1 LNHDA, CDR2 SQIVND (reference sequence). The CDR3 nucleotides are TGTGCCAGGCCAGGACTAGCGGGAGTTCCCGGGGAGCTGTTTTTT. Translation: CARPGLAGVPGELFF.

The rearrangement links TRBV25-1 to TRBJ1-4; 8 bases agree with TRBD1. The CDR3 loop spans 14 amino acids. J lost 7 bases, V lost 6 bases, and 7 bases had no gene match. CDR1 is MGHDK, CDR2 SYGVNS, per germline. The CDR3 DNA sequence: TGTGCCAGCAGAGACGACAGGGGTGGTGAAAAACTGTTTTTT. Encoded protein: CASRDDRGGEKLFF. The full variable domain, with the rest looked up from reference TRBV25-1 and TRBJ1-4, is EADIYQTPRYLVIGTGKKITLECSQTMGHDKMYWYQQDPGMELHLIHYSYGVNSTEKGDLSSESTVSRIRTEHFPLTLESARPSHTSQYLCASRDDRGGEKLFFGSGTQLSVL.

A single count supports this clone. This rearrangement joins TRBV6-5 to TRBJ1-3, with TRBD1 identical over 7 bases. This CDR3 comprises 15 residues. V shed 0 bases, J shed 1 base, and the junction held 0 bases outside the gene matches. CDR1 and CDR2 (germline): MNHEY, SVGAGI. This chain's CDR3 is CASSYSTGSGNTIYF. The CDR3 DNA follows: TGTGCCAGCAGTTACTCGACAGGGTCTGGAAACACCATATATTTT.

The gene calls are TRBV7-2 and TRBJ2-7; 9 bases fit TRBD1. Germline CDR1 and CDR2: SGHTA and FQGNSA. V was clipped by 5 bases and J by 1 base; unmatched bases: 6. The CDR3 contains 15 residues. CDR3 region: CASSVRDRASYEQYF. CDR3 in DNA: TGTGCCAGCAGCGTCCGGGACAGGGCGTCCTACGAGCAGTACTTC.

This clone was observed once. CDR3 region: CASSRGGLAGGFSTDTQYF. For the CDR3, the DNA is TGTGCCAGCAGCCGGGGGGGGCTAGCGGGAGGTTTTAGCACAGATACGCAGTATTTT. The V call is TRBV9, the J call TRBJ2-3, with 11 positions matching TRBD2. The CDR3 sequence is 19 residues long. V shed 4 bases and J 0 bases; nucleotides not matched to a gene: 13. CDR1 is SGDLS and CDR2 is YYNGEE in the germline V gene.

The V gene is TRBV9, the J gene TRBJ2-7, with TRBD2 matching 8 bases. Unmatched junction bases numbered 9, after V lost 4 bases and J lost 6 bases. Germline V gene lookup returns CDR1 SGDLS and CDR2 YYNGEE. This CDR3 contains 14 residues. CDR3 amino acids: CASSPKGLVGEQYF. CDR3 nucleotides: TGTGCCAGCAGCCCGAAGGGACTAGTGGGCGAGCAGTACTTC.

The genes are TRBV11-2 and TRBJ2-7, with a possible D match to TRBD1 (5 bases). The ends were cut back, 3 bases at V and 5 bases at J, with 14 bases in the middle. Germline V gene lookup returns CDR1 SGHAT and CDR2 FQNNGV. The CDR3 loop spans 14 amino acids. CDR3 in DNA: TGTGCCAGCAGCTTGGGTGGGGCGCCCCACGAGCAGTACTTC. Translated, it gives CASSLGGAPHEQYF. The entire variable domain, with the rest obtained from reference TRBV11-2 and TRBJ2-7, is as follows: EAGVAQSPRYKIIEKRQSVAFWCNPISGHATLYWYQQILGQGPKLLIQFQNNGVVDDSQLPKDRFSAERLKGVDSTLKIQPAKLEDSAVYLCASSLGGAPHEQYFGPGTRLTVT.

V usage is TRBV28 and J usage is TRBJ2-7, with D possibly matching TRBD1 (6 bases). Germline CDR1 MDHEN, CDR2 SYDVKM. The V gene lost 6 bases and the J gene lost 6 bases, with 18 bases spanning the gap. The CDR3 contains 14 residues. This CDR3 reads CASSPRIGGPEQYF. The DNA for the CDR3 is TGTGCCAGCAGCCCAAGGATTGGGGGCCCCGAGCAGTACTTC.

The chain employs TRBV28 and TRBJ2-7, with TRBD1 as a possible D gene (6 bases). Trimming stripped 6 bases from V and 2 bases from J, with 20 bases between. CDR1 and CDR2 (germline): MDHEN, SYDVKM. The CDR3 consists of 16 residues. The CDR3 DNA is TGTGCCAGCAGGCCCCCCCTCGGGGACACCACCTACGAGCAGTACTTC. It codes for CASRPPLGDTTYEQYF.

The V and J genes are TRBV30 and TRBJ2-7, with D maybe TRBD2 (6 bases). In germline, CDR1 is GTSNPN, CDR2 SVGIG (reference sequence). V dropped 0 bases and J dropped 12 bases, with 18 bases sitting between them. CDR3 length equals 13 residues. The CDR3 sequence: CAWSVGASDRAYF. In DNA form, the CDR3 reads TGTGCCTGGAGTGTAGGCGCTAGCGATCGGGCGTACTTC.

The chain uses TRBV5-1 and TRBJ1-1; D remains ambiguous. Per the germline V gene, CDR1 is SGHRS and CDR2 is YFSETQ. The CDR3 loop spans 12 amino acids. Trimming left V 4 bases short and J 3 bases short, with 7 bases between. The CDR3 here is CASSPSDTEAFF. The CDR3 DNA reads TGCGCCAGCAGCCCGTCTGACACTGAAGCTTTCTTT. Supplemented by reference TRBV5-1 and TRBJ1-1, the full variable domain reads KAGVTQTPRYLIKTRGQQVTLSCSPISGHRSVSWYQQTPGQGLQFLFEYFSETQRNKGNFPGRFSGRQFSNSRSEMNVSTLELGDSALYLCASSPSDTEAFFGQGTRLTVV.

This sequence joins TRBV7-2 and TRBJ2-5; 9 bases align to TRBD2. J gave up 4 bases and V 0 bases, and 6 bases lay outside the gene matches. This CDR3 region has 16 residues. Germline V gives CDR1 SGHTA, CDR2 FQGNSA. The CDR3 sequence is CASSLASGRVGETQYF. The CDR3 DNA reads TGTGCCAGCAGCTTAGCTAGCGGGAGAGTGGGAGAGACCCAGTACTTC.

The rearrangement joins TRBV5-1 to TRBJ2-4; tentative D call: TRBD2 (5 bases). This CDR3 region has 12 residues. Germline assignment: CDR1 SGHRS and CDR2 YFSETQ. With 0 bases removed from V and 8 bases from J, the gap between germline ends came to 6 bases. The chain's CDR3 is CASSLGGDIQYF. DNA of the CDR3: TGCGCCAGCAGCTTGGGGGGAGACATTCAGTACTTC.

This clone was recorded once. The chain links TRBV14 to TRBJ2-7, with 9 bases that match TRBD1. J lost 4 bases, V lost 2 bases, and 9 bases had no gene match. The CDR3 contains 16 residues. CDR1 and CDR2 from the germline V gene are SGHDN and FVKESK. The CDR3 reads CASSQRPGTGWYEQYF. CDR3 nucleotides: TGTGCCAGCAGCCAACGACCCGGGACAGGGTGGTACGAGCAGTACTTC.